This TCR beta chain was observed in a study of PD-1 blockade in classical Hodgkin lymphoma. Study-level findings and limits: What caused the repertoire differences, perhaps disease activity or prior therapy, remains undefined. Lower baseline TCR diversity marked trial partial responders and progressors. By C4D1 there was a significant rise in CD4+ TCR diversity but not in CD8+ TCR diversity.

Some clones are missing from TCRdb's copy, which holds only in-frame ones; the method was immunoSEQ multiplex PCR. Of 12,000 or so clones in the sample, approximately 84% were seen once. The time point is: cycle 4 day 1 (C4D1), after 6 weeks of nivolumab. Relapses following autologous stem cell transplantation were seen in all patients, with brentuximab vedotin exposure varying. The investigators isolated CD8+ T cells from thawed PBMCs using magnetic negative selection. CDR3 length: 15 residues. CDR1 MGHDK and CDR2 SYGVNS come from the germline V gene. V gave up 1 base and J gave up 8 bases; unmatched junction bases: 7. Details on this clone: Its antigen is as yet unknown.

This TCR came from a human donor with classical Hodgkin lymphoma. The donor label of this sample is uncertain. Material: CD8+ T cells from blood, obtained before the fourth cycle of nivolumab. The rearrangement uses TRBV25-1 and TRBJ2-1; TRBD2 aligns across 8 bases. The CDR3 here is CASSESSGSGDEQFF. CDR3 nucleotide sequence: TGTGCCAGCAGTGAATCGAGCGGGAGTGGTGATGAGCAGTTCTTC. The full variable domain, in which reference TRBV25-1 and TRBJ2-1 provide the parts outside the CDR3, is EADIYQTPRYLVIGTGKKITLECSQTMGHDKMYWYQQDPGMELHLIHYSYGVNSTEKGDLSSESTVSRIRTEHFPLTLESARPSHTSQYLCASSESSGSGDEQFFGPGTRLTVL.